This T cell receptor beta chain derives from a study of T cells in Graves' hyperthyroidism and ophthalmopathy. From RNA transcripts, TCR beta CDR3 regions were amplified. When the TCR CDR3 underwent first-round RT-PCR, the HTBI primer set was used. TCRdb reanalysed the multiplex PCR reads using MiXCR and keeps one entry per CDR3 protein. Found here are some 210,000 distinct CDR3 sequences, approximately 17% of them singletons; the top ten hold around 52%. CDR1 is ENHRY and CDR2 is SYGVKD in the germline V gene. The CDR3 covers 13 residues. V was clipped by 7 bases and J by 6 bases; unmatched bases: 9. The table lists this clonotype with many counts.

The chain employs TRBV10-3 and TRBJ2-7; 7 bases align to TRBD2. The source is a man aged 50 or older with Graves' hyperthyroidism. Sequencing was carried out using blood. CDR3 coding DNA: TGTGCCATCAAGCGAGGCAGGGAGGGCGAGCAGTACTTC. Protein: CAIKRGREGEQYF.